This T cell receptor beta chain was retrieved from a study of identical twins (dated by TCRdb to about 2016). At the level of the whole study: The study deep-sequenced TCR alpha and beta repertoires from monozygotic twins, unrelated adults of various ages and cord blood to test whether fetal clonotypes persist. To rule out contamination, the twin experiments were replicated at different times with different library preparation protocols.

The library was built by means of 5' RACE. Sequencing relied on an Illumina HiSeq 2000. A universal primer binding site was added through template switching, and the final cDNA carried a unique molecular identifier so that TCR cDNA molecules could be counted accurately. First-strand cDNA for TCR alpha and beta chains was synthesized from specific primers in the conserved constant-segment region. To control for contamination, every cDNA library was double barcoded, receiving both a SMART-Mk sample barcode and Illumina barcodes. TruSeq adapter sequences along with Illumina sample barcodes were introduced in two successive PCR steps. Sequencing of the TCR alpha and beta cDNA libraries was done on the Illumina HiSeq platform using custom primers. As for the original processing: MiGEC was used to process raw reads and extract unique molecular identifiers, and MiXCR was used to find CDR3 positions. Recombination models were inferred per individual with the repgenHMM and IGoR tools using an EM algorithm. Shared clonotype analysis was performed with the tcR package in R, normalizing sharing by the product of cloneset sizes. To study raw recombination without the effects of thymic and clonal selection, out-of-frame nonproductive sequences were analyzed. TCRdb took the public reads, trimmed them with fastp at Q25, ran MiXCR for clone calling and kept in-frame beta chains. Rows are combined by CDR3 protein, so each entry shows the most common genes and DNA. The V and J calls here are based on TCRdb, not the publication. In this sample the table shows hundreds of thousands of distinct CDR3 sequences, under 9% of which occur a single time. The ten most abundant clones make up 0.98% of the sample.

This clonotype has more than one count but fewer than ten. The antigen this receptor binds is unknown. There are no base qualities to consult, and no much larger clone falls within one base. Points the paper makes about the study in general: Abundant cord blood beta clonotypes had fewer insertions, young adult naive repertoires showed a similar but weaker trend, and memory repertoires showed no such trend. Compared with coincidental sharing between unrelated individuals, out-of-frame TCR alpha sequences shared between twins had an excess of sequences with low generation probability. Invariant T cells such as MAIT and iNKT could partly confound zero-insertion analyses, although diverse VJ usage argued against such confounding for most clonotypes. A weaker excess of twin sharing was found in beta out-of-frame sequences because the signal-to-noise ratio was lowered by fewer shared sequences. Because the same donors could not be followed over many years, the conclusions relied on cross-sectional statistical analysis. In monozygotic twins, recombination models systematically underestimated out-of-frame TCR alpha sharing, but the models matched the sharing seen between unrelated individuals.

According to the germline V gene, CDR1 reads SGHTA and CDR2 reads FQGNSA. Trimming costs V 7 bases and J 2 bases, and their ends lie 16 bases apart. Spanning cysteine to phenylalanine, the CDR3 consists of 15 amino acids. The CDR3 DNA has 45 bases and is translated from base 1. All donors were healthy Caucasians. The twin cohort comprised three pairs of female monozygotic twins, all aged roughly 18 to 30 years. The RNA used for TCR libraries was isolated from peripheral blood mononuclear cells. These data also featured in a second study, about yellow fever vaccine responses in identical twins. The second study reports: According to the authors, in identical twins the way T cells responded to vaccination appeared partly convergent and partly personalized. In the study, vaccine-responding T cell clones were precisely tracked in identical twins.

The chain is made from TRBV7-2 and TRBJ2-3; the D gene is unclear. This clonotype originated in a woman in her late teens or twenties in good health. Sequenced input: PBMCs. The DNA sequence is as follows: TGTGCCAGCATCCTGACTGGGGATGCCACAGATACGCAGTATTTT. It translates as CASILTGDATDTQYF.